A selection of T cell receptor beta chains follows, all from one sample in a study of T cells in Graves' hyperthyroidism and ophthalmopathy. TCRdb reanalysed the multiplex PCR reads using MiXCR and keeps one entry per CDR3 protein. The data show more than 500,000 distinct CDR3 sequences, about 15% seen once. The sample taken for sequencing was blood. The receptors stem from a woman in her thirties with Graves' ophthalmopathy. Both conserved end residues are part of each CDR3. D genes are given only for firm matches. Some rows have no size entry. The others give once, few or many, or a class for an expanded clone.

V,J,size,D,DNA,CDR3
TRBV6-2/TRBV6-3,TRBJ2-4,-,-,TGTGCCAGCAGTCAACCAGGGAGGAATGCCAAAAACATTCAGTACTTC,CASSQPGRNAKNIQYF
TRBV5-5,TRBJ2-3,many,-,TGTGCCAGCAGCTCCTCCGCAGATACGCAGTATTTT,CASSSSADTQYF
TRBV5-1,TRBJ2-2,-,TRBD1,TGCGCCAGCAAGGGGACAGGAAACACCGGGGAGCTGTTTTTT,CASKGTGNTGELFF
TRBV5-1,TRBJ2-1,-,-,TGCGCCAGCAGCTCTGGACACGAGCAGTTCTTC,CASSSGHEQFF
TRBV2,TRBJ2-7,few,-,TGTGCCAGCAAGTACGACAGGCTGAGCTCCTACGAGCAGTACTTC,CASKYDRLSSYEQYF
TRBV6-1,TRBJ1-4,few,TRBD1,TGTGCCAGCAGGCCGGGACAGTCAAATGAAAAACTGTTTTTT,CASRPGQSNEKLFF
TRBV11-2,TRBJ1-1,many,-,TGTGCCAGCAGCTTATTGGCTGGGGCTGTTACTGAAGCTTTCTTT,CASSLLAGAVTEAFF
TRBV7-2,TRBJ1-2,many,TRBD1,TGTGCCAGCAGCACCCGACAGGGGGCGGACTATGGCTACACCTTC,CASSTRQGADYGYTF
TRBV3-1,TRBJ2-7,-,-,TGTGCCAGCAGCCAAGAGGGGCTCGAGTACGAGCAGTACTTC,CASSQEGLEYEQYF
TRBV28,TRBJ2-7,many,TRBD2,TGTGCCAGCAGTCTGCCGGGGGGGGAGCAGTACTTC,CASSLPGGEQYF
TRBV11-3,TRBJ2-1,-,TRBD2,TGTGCCAGCAGCTTAGGAGCGGGGCTGTACAATGAGCAGTTCTTC,CASSLGAGLYNEQFF
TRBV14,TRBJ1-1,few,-,TGTGCCAGCAGCCAAGATCGTCCGGGAAACTTGGACACTGAAGCTTTCTTT,CASSQDRPGNLDTEAFF
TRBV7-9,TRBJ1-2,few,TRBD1,TGTGCCAGCAGCCCTATCGGACAGGGCTACTATGGCTACACCTTC,CASSPIGQGYYGYTF
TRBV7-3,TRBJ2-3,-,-,TGTGCCAGCAGTTGGGACGGAGCCACAGATACGCAGTATTTT,CASSWDGATDTQYF
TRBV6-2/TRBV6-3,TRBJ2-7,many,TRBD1,TGTGCCAGCAGCCCGACAGGGGCGTCCGACGAGCAGTACTTC,CASSPTGASDEQYF
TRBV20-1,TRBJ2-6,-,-,TGCAGTGCTAGAGACCACAGCTCTGGGGCCAACGTCCTGACTTTC,CSARDHSSGANVLTF
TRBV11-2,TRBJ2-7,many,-,TGTGCCAGCAGCTGGGAAGATACCTCCTACGAGCAGTACTTC,CASSWEDTSYEQYF
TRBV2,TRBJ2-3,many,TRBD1,TGTGCCAGCAGCCGGGACAGTAGCACAGATACGCAGTATTTT,CASSRDSSTDTQYF
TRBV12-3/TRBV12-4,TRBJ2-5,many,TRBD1,TGTGCCAGCAGTTGGGGACAGGGTTACCAAGAGACCCAGTACTTC,CASSWGQGYQETQYF
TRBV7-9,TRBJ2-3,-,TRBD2,TGTGCCAGCAGCTTCAGGCTAGCGGGGGTCAGCACAGATACGCAGTATTTT,CASSFRLAGVSTDTQYF
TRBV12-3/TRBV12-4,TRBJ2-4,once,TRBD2,TGTGCCAGCAGTTACGGACTAGCCGGGGAAGGGCGGAGGTACTTC,CASSYGLAGEGRRYF
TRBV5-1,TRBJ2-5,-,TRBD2,TGCGCCAGTGAAGCGGGAGAAGTAGGTTTGGAGACCCAGTACTTC,CASEAGEVGLETQYF
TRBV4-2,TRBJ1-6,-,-,TGTGCCAGCAGCCAAGAGTCGGCAGCGGAAAGCTCCTATAATTCACCCCTCCACTTT,CASSQESAAESSYNSPLHF
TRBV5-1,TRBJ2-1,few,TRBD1,TGCGCCAGCAGCTGGACAGGAAGCTCCTACAATGAGCAGTTCTTC,CASSWTGSSYNEQFF
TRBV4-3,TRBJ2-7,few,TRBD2,TGCGCCAGCAGCCAGTATTCGACTAGCGGGATTTACGAGCAGTACTTC,CASSQYSTSGIYEQYF
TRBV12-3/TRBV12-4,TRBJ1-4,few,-,TGTGCCAGCAGTTTAGGGGGAGTGTGGGAAAAACTGTTTTTT,CASSLGGVWEKLFF
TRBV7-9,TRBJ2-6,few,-,TGTGCCAGCAGTTTCGGCCATCCCTCTGGGGCCAACGTCCTGACTTTC,CASSFGHPSGANVLTF
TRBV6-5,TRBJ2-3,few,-,TGTGCCAGCAGTTACTATCAGGGGATGGGAACAGATACGCAGTATTTT,CASSYYQGMGTDTQYF
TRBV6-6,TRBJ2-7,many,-,TGTGCCAGCAGTTACTCGATGGGCGGGAAGGGCTACGAGCAGTACTTC,CASSYSMGGKGYEQYF